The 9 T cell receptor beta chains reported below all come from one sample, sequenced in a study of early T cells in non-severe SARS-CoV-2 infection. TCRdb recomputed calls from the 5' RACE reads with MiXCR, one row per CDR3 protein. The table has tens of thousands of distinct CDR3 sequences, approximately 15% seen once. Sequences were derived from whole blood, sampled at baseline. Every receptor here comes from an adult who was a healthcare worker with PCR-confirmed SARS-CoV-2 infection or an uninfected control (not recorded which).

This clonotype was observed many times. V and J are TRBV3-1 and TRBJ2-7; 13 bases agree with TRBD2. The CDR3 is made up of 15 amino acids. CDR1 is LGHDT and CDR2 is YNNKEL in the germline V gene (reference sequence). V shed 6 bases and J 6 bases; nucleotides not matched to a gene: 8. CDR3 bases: TGTGCCAGCAGGAACGGGACTAGCGGGACGGGCGAGCAGTACTTC. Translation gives CASRNGTSGTGEQYF.

CDR3 amino acids: CASSLGLAGPYNEQFF. CDR3 nucleotide sequence: TGTGCCAGCAGCTTGGGACTAGCGGGTCCCTACAATGAGCAGTTCTTC. This rearrangement joins TRBV11-2 to TRBJ2-1; 12 positions match TRBD2. CDR3 length equals 16 residues. Unmatched junction bases numbered 2, after V lost 3 bases and J lost 2 bases. CDR1 and CDR2 (germline): SGHAT, FQNNGV.

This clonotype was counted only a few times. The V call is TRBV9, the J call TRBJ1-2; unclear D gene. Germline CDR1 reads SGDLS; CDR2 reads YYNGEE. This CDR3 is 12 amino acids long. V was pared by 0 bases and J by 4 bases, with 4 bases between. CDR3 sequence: CASSVDSYGYTF. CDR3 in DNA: TGTGCCAGCAGCGTAGACAGCTATGGCTACACCTTC.

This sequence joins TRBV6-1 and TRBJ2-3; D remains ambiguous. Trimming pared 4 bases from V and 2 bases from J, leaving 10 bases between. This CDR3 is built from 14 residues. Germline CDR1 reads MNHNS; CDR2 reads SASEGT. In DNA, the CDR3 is TGTGCCAGCAGTGTAAACGGATACACAGATACGCAGTATTTT. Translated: CASSVNGYTDTQYF.

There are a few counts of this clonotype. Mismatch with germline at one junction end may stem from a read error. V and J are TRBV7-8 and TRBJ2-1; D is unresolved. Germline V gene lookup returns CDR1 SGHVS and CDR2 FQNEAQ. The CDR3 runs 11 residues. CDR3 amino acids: CASSLGGTRVF. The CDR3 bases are TGTGCCAGCAGCTTAGGGGGTACCCGGGTCTTC.

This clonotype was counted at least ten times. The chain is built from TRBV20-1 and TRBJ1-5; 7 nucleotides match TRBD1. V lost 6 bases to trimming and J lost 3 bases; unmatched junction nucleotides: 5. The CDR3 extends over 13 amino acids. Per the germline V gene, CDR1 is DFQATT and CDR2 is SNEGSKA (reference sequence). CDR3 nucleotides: TGCAGTGCCACGACAGGGCCCAATCAGCCCCAGCATTTT. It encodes CSATTGPNQPQHF.

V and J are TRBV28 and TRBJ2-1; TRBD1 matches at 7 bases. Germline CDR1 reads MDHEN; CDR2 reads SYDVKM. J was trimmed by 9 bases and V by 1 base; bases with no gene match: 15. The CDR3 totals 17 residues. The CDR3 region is CASSLSRNRQGSSEQFF. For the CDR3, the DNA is TGTGCCAGCAGTTTATCCCGCAACCGACAGGGTTCGAGTGAGCAGTTCTTC.

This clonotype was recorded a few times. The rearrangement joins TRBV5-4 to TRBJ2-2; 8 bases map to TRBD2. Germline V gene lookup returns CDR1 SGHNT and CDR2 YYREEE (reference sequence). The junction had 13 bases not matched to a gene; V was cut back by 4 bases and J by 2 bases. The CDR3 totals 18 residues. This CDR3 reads CASSPPTLAGINTGELFF. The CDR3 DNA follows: TGTGCCAGCAGCCCTCCAACCTTAGCGGGAATAAACACCGGGGAGCTGTTTTTT. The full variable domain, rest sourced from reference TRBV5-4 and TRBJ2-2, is ETGVTQSPTHLIKTRGQQVTLRCSSQSGHNTVSWYQQALGQGPQFIFQYYREEENGRGNFPPRFSGLQFPNYSSELNVNALELDDSALYLCASSPPTLAGINTGELFFGEGSRLTVL.

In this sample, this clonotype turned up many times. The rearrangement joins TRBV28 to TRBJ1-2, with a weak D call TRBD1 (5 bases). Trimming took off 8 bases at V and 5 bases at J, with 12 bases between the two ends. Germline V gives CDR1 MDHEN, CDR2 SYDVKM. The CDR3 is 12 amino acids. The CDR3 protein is CASQRGGYGYTF. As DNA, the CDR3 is TGTGCCAGCCAGAGGGGCGGGTATGGCTACACCTTC.